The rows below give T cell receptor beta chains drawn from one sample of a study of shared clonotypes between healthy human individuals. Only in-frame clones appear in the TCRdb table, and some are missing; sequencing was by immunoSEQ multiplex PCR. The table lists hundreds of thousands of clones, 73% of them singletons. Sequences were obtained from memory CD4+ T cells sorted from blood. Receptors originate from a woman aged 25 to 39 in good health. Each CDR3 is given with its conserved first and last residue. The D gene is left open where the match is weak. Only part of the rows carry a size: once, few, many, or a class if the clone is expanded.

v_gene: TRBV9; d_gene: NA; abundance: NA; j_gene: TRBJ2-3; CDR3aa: CASSLGPSDTQYF; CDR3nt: TGTGCCAGCAGCTTGGGGCCCTCGGATACGCAGTATTTT
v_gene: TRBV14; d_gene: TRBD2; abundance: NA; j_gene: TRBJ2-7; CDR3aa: CASSLSSRLAGSYEQYF; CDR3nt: TGTGCCAGCAGCCTCTCTTCCAGACTAGCGGGCTCCTACGAGCAGTACTTC
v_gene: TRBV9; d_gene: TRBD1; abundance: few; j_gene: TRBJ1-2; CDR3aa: CASSAGTENYGYTF; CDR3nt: TGTGCCAGCAGCGCTGGGACAGAGAACTATGGCTACACCTTC
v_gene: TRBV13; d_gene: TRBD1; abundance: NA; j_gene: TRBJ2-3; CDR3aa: CASSLDPGGSTDTQYF; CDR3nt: TGTGCCAGCAGCTTAGATCCAGGGGGTAGCACAGATACGCAGTATTTT
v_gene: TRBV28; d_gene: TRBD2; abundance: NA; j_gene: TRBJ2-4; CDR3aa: CASRPSGGNIQYF; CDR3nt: TGTGCCAGCAGGCCTAGCGGGGGGAACATTCAGTACTTC
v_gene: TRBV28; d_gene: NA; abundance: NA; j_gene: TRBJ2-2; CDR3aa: CASSIRSVAGELFF; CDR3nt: TGTGCCAGCAGTATTCGGTCAGTAGCCGGGGAGCTGTTTTTT
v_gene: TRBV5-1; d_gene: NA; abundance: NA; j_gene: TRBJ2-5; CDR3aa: CASSLGQETQYF; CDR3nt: TGCGCCAGCAGCTTGGGCCAAGAGACCCAGTACTTC
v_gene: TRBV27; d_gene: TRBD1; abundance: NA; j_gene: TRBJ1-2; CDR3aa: CASSSDRGNYGYTF; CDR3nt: TGTGCCAGCAGCTCGGACAGGGGTAACTATGGCTACACCTTC
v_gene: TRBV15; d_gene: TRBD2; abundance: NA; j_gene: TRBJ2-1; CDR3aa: CATSRQGTSGEQFF; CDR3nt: TGTGCCACCAGCAGACAGGGGACTAGTGGGGAGCAGTTCTTC
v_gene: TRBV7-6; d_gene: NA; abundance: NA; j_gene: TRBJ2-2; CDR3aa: CASSLGAGMNTGELFF; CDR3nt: TGTGCCAGCAGCTTAGGGGCGGGAATGAACACCGGGGAGCTGTTTTTT
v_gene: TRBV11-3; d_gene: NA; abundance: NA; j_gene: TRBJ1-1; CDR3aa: CASRCDRLNTEAFF; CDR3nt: TGTGCCAGCAGATGCGACAGACTGAACACTGAAGCTTTCTTT
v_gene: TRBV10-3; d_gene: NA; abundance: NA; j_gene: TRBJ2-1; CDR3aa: CAISGTENEQFF; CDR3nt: TGTGCCATCAGTGGGACAGAAAATGAGCAGTTCTTC
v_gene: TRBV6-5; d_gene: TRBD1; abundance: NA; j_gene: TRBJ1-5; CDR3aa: CASSYSGQENQPQHF; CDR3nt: TGTGCCAGCAGTTACTCGGGACAGGAAAATCAGCCCCAGCATTTT
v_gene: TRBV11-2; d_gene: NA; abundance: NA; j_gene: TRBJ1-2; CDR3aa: CASSSGLDYGYTF; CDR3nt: TGTGCCAGCAGCTCTGGACTTGACTATGGCTACACCTTC
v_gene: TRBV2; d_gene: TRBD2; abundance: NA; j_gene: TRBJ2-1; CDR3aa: CASMDGRALGSEQFF; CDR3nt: TGTGCCAGCATGGACGGGAGGGCCTTGGGTAGTGAGCAGTTCTTC
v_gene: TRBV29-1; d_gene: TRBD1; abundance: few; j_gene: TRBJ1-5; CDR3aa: CSVSGTGSTDSNQPQHF; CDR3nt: TGCAGCGTATCCGGGACAGGGTCTACGGATAGCAATCAGCCCCAGCATTTT
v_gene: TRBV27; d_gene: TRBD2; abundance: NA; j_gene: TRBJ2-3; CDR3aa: CASSIRGLAGVDTQYF; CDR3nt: TGTGCCAGCAGCATCCGTGGCCTAGCGGGAGTGGATACGCAGTATTTT
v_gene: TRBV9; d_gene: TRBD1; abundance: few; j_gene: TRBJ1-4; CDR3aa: CASSAGQGNEKLFF; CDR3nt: TGTGCCAGCAGCGCGGGACAGGGTAATGAAAAACTGTTTTTT
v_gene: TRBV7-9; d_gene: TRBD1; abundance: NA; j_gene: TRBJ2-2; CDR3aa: CASSPLGRQGSTGELFF; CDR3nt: TGTGCCAGCAGCCCTCTGGGGCGACAGGGGAGCACCGGGGAGCTGTTTTTT
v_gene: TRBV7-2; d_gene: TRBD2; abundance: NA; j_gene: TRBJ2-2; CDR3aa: CASSRAGGSLRTGELFF; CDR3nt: TGTGCCAGCAGCCGGGCGGGCGGGAGTCTCCGGACCGGAGAGCTGTTTTTT
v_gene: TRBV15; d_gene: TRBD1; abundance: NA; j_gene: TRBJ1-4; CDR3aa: CATSRVGQGRVEEKLFF; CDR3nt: TGTGCCACCAGCAGAGTGGGACAGGGAAGGGTGGAGGAAAAACTGTTTTTT
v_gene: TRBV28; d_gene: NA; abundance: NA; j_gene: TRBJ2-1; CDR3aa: CASSLPPGPQFF; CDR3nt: TGTGCCAGCAGTTTACCTCCGGGTCCGCAGTTCTTC
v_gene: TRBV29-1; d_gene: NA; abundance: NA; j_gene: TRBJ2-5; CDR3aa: CSVWSKETQYF; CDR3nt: TGCAGCGTTTGGAGCAAGGAGACCCAGTACTTC
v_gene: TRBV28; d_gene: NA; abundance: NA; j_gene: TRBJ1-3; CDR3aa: CASLYREGNTIYF; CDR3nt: TGTGCCAGCCTTTACAGGGAGGGAAACACCATATATTTT
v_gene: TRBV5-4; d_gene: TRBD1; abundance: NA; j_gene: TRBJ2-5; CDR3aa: CASSFQGVSETQYF; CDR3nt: TGTGCCAGCAGCTTTCAGGGGGTGTCAGAGACCCAGTACTTC
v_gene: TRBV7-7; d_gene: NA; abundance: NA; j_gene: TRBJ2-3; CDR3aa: CASSPQGTDTQYF; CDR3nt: TGTGCCAGCAGCCCTCAGGGTACAGATACGCAGTATTTT
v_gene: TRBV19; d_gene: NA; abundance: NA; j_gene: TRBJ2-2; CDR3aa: CASSIGSIPGQTGELFF; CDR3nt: TGTGCCAGTAGTATAGGGAGCATACCGGGGCAAACCGGGGAGCTGTTTTTT
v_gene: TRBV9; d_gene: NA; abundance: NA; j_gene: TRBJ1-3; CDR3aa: CASSVDVRNTIYF; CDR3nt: TGTGCCAGCAGCGTAGACGTCAGAAACACCATATATTTT
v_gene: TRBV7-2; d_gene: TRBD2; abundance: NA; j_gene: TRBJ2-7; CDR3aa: CASSLHSPGRENEQYF; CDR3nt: TGTGCCAGCAGCTTACACTCCCCGGGGAGGGAAAACGAGCAGTACTTC
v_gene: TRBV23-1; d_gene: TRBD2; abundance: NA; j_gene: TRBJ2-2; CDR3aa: CASSQGIGLVTGELFF; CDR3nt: TGCGCCAGCAGTCAAGGGATTGGACTAGTCACCGGGGAGCTGTTTTTT
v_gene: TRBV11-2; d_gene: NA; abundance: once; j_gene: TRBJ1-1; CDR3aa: CASSTGPSTEAFF; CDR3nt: TGTGCCAGCAGCACGGGACCGTCGACTGAAGCTTTCTTT
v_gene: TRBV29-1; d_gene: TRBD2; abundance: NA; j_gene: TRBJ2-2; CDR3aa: CSVVGGLAGGTNTGELFF; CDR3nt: TGCAGCGTTGTTGGCGGACTAGCGGGAGGGACGAACACCGGGGAGCTGTTTTTT
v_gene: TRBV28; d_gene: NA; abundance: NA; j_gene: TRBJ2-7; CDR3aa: CASSTRVGSYYEQYF; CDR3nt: TGTGCCAGCAGTACTAGGGTCGGGTCATACTACGAGCAGTACTTC
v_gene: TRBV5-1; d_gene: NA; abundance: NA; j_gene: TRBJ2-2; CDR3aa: CASSFPQASAGLQGELFF; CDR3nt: TGCGCCAGCAGCTTTCCGCAGGCGTCGGCGGGCCTCCAGGGGGAGCTGTTTTTT
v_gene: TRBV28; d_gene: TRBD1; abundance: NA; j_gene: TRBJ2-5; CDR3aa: CASSIDRVEGTQYF; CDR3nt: TGTGCCAGCAGTATCGACAGGGTGGAAGGAACCCAGTACTTC
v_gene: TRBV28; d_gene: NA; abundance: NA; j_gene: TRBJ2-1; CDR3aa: CASSRVSPNEQFF; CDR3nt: TGTGCCAGCAGTCGAGTAAGCCCCAATGAGCAGTTCTTC
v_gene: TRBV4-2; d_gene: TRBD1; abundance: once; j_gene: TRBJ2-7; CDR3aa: CASSRPGQTYEQYF; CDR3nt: TGTGCCAGCAGCAGGCCGGGACAGACCTACGAGCAGTACTTC
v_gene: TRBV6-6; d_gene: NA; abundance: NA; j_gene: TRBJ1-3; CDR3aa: CASSSHSGNTIYF; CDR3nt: TGTGCCAGCAGTTCCCACAGTGGAAACACCATATATTTT
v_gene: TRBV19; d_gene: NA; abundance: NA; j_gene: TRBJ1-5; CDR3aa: CASSAGREYNQPQHF; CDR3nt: TGTGCCAGTAGTGCGGGGAGGGAATACAATCAGCCCCAGCATTTT
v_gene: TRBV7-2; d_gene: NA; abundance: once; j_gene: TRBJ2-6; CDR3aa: CASTKFRANVLTF; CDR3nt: TGTGCCAGCACCAAATTTCGGGCCAACGTCCTGACTTTC
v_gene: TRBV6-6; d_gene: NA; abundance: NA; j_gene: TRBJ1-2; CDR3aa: CASSYSVRDYGYTF; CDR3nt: TGTGCCAGCAGTTACTCGGTGCGAGACTATGGCTACACCTTC
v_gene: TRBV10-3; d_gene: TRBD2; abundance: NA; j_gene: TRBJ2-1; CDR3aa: CAISEIGLAGNEQFF; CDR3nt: TGTGCCATCAGTGAGATAGGGCTAGCGGGGAATGAGCAGTTCTTC
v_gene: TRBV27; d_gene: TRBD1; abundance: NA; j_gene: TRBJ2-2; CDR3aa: CASSQKGQGGNTGELFF; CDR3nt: TGTGCCAGCAGTCAAAAGGGACAGGGGGGAAACACCGGGGAGCTGTTTTTT
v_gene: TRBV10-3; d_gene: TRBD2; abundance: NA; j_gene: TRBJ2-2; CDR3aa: CAIRSQGGSQSGELFF; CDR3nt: TGTGCCATCCGCAGCCAGGGCGGGAGCCAATCCGGGGAGCTGTTTTTT
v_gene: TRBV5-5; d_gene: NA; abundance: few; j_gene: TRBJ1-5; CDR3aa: CASSFGPASNQPQHF; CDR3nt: TGTGCCAGCAGCTTCGGCCCAGCTAGCAATCAGCCCCAGCATTTT
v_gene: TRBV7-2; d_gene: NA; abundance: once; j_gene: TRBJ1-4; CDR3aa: CASSLFLTGLGTNEKLFF; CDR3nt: TGTGCCAGCAGCTTATTTCTTACAGGTTTGGGAACTAATGAAAAACTGTTTTTT
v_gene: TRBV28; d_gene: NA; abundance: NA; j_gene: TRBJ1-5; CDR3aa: CASSGGLDWDQPQHF; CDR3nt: TGTGCCAGCTCGGGGGGATTGGATTGGGATCAGCCCCAGCATTTT
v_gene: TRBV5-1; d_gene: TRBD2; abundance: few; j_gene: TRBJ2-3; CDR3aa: CASSQTGGTQYF; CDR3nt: TGCGCCAGCAGCCAGACGGGAGGTACGCAGTATTTT
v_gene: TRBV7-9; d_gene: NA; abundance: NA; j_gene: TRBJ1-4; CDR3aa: CASSFEAEKLFF; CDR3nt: TGTGCCAGCAGCTTCGAAGCTGAAAAACTGTTTTTT
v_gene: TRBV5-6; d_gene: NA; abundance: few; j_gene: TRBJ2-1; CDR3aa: CASSLERGSWQNEQFF; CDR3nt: TGTGCCAGCAGCTTGGAACGGGGTTCGTGGCAAAATGAGCAGTTCTTC
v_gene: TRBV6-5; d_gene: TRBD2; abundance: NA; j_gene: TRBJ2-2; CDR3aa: CASSSVGRTTGELFF; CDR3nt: TGTGCCAGCAGTTCGGTCGGGAGGACCACCGGGGAGCTGTTTTTT
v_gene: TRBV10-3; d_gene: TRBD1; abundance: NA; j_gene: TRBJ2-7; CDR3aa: CAISESGQSRYEQYF; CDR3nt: TGTGCCATCAGTGAGTCGGGACAGTCCCGGTACGAGCAGTACTTC
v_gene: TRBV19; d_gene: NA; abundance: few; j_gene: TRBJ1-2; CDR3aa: CASSILGGLHGYTF; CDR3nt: TGTGCCAGTAGTATCCTCGGTGGCTTGCATGGCTACACCTTC
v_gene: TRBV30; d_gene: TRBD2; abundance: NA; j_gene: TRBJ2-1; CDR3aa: CAWSNFGTSGRSYNEQFF; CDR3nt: TGTGCCTGGAGTAACTTCGGGACTAGCGGGAGGTCCTACAATGAGCAGTTCTTC
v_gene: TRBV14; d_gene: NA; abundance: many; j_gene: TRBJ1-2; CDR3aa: CASSQDLGGNYGYTF; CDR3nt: TGTGCCAGCAGCCAAGATCTCGGGGGGAACTATGGCTACACCTTC
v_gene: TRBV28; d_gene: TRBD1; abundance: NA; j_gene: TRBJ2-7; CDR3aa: CASSATGGASYEQYF; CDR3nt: TGTGCCAGCAGTGCGACAGGGGGCGCATCCTACGAGCAGTACTTC
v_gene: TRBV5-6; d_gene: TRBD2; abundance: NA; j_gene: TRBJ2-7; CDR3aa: CASSFGGRVHEQYF; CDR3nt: TGTGCCAGCAGCTTCGGCGGGAGGGTCCACGAGCAGTACTTC